The present entry profiles one T cell receptor (delta chain) with its context. At one of its ends the junction is not consistent with the germline gene, which may arise from a read error. This CDR3 has 22 amino acids. Germline CDR1 NSMFDY, CDR2 ISSIKDK. The data were obtained in a study of gamma-delta chains in newborns, infants, children. Across the study: Microbial exposure reportedly drives polyclonal innate γδ T cell expansion after birth.

TCRdb ran CATT on the reads. The sample lists about 4,900 delta-chain clones; less than 4% were seen once. This receptor was obtained from a child who was a newborn, infant or young child, either healthy, febrile or measles-vaccinated (not recorded which). Sequenced: blood. The chain carries TRAV29/DV5 and TRDJ1; 13 bases are shared with TRDD3. The J gene is absent in TCRdb and was assigned here via DNA matching to germline. The CDR3: CAASAPFLLGDTLGRHTDKLIF. CDR3 nucleotides: TGTGCGGCAAGCGCGCCCTTCCTACTGGGGGATACGCTGGGGCGCCACACCGATAAACTCATCTTT. The full variable domain, with the rest looked up from reference TRAV29/DV5 and TRDJ1, is DQQVKQNSPSLSVQEGRISILNCDYTNSMFDYFLWYKKYPAEGPTFLISISSIKDKNEDGRFTVFLNKSAKHLSLHIVPSQPGDSAVYFCAASAPFLLGDTLGRHTDKLIFGKGTRVTVEP.